The 23 T cell receptor beta chains given below trace back to one sample, sequenced in a study of cytomegalovirus exposure and HLA in healthy donors. The PCR used 60 Vbeta and 13 Jbeta primers. Assay: immunoSEQ multiplex PCR; the TCRdb copy retains only in-frame clones and omits some. There are roughly 150,000 clones in the sample; 73% occur only once, and roughly 5.2% lies in the top ten. The specimen was PBMCs. These receptors all stem from a young woman in good health and CMV-seropositive.

This clone came up once. This chain connects TRBV10-3 to TRBJ2-1; no definite D call. Germline CDR1 and CDR2: ENHRY and SYGVKD. With 5 bases removed from V and 0 bases from J, the gap between germline ends came to 11 bases. This CDR3 contains 15 residues. CDR3 region: CAISLHSYSYNEQFF. The CDR3 DNA is TGTGCCATCAGTCTTCACAGTTACTCCTACAATGAGCAGTTCTTC.

The chain combines TRBV18 with TRBJ1-5; TRBD1 might be the D (5 bases). Trimming took off 4 bases at V and 2 bases at J, with 15 bases between the two ends. Germline CDR1 is KGHSH and CDR2 is LQKENI. The CDR3 extends over 16 amino acids. The CDR3 coding sequence is TGTGCCAGCTCACACCTCGACAGATCTGGCAATCAGCCCCAGCATTTT. It is translated as CASSHLDRSGNQPQHF.

The chain combines TRBV7-3 with TRBJ2-3, with D possibly matching TRBD2 (5 bases). Germline CDR1 and CDR2: SGHTA and FQGTGA. The CDR3 spans 13 residues. The V end was cut by 6 bases, the J end by 6 bases, with 13 bases between. Written as DNA, the CDR3 is TGTGCCAGCAGTTCGGGGTTTGCGGATACGCAGTATTTT. It encodes CASSSGFADTQYF.

CDR3 loop: CASRSPGNNQPQHF. Written as DNA, the CDR3 is TGTGCCAGCAGGAGTCCAGGTAACAATCAGCCCCAGCATTTT. The genes are TRBV2 and TRBJ1-5; no clear D. V shed 6 bases and J shed 3 bases, with 12 bases lying between them. The CDR3 extends over 14 amino acids. Germline V gene lookup returns CDR1 SNHLY and CDR2 FYNNEI. Complete variable domain (other parts from reference TRBV2 and TRBJ1-5): EPEVTQTPSHQVTQMGQEVILRCVPISNHLYFYWYRQILGQKVEFLVSFYNNEISEKSEIFDDQFSVERPDGSNFTLKIRSTKLEDSAMYFCASRSPGNNQPQHFGDGTRLSIL.

V gene TRBV7-8 combines with J gene TRBJ2-2; 8 nucleotides line up with TRBD1. This CDR3 has 15 amino acids. The germline CDR1 and CDR2 sequences are SGHVS and FQNEAQ. V gave up 3 bases and J gave up 3 bases; unmatched junction bases: 3. The CDR3 DNA follows: TGTGCCAGCAGCTTGGACAGGGAGGACACCGGGGAGCTGTTTTTT. It encodes CASSLDREDTGELFF.

This clone has a handful of counts. CDR3 sequence: CASNQNRGAYEQYF. The CDR3 DNA reads as TGTGCCAGCAACCAGAACAGGGGGGCCTACGAGCAGTACTTC. The chain couples TRBV6-5 to TRBJ2-7; 8 nucleotides line up with TRBD1. Germline CDR1 is MNHEY and CDR2 is SVGAGI. CDR3 length: 14 amino acids. J was trimmed by 2 bases and V by 7 bases; bases with no gene match: 7.

The chain employs TRBV6-1 and TRBJ2-5; D possibly corresponds to TRBD1 (5 bases). Per the germline V gene, CDR1 is MNHNS and CDR2 is SASEGT. The CDR3 length is 14 residues. V lost 4 bases, J lost 1 base, and 10 bases lay in between. The CDR3 nucleotides are TGTGCCAGCAGTGGCCAGGGAATCCAAGAGACCCAGTACTTC. It encodes CASSGQGIQETQYF.

This clone was counted only a few times. The chain is built from TRBV6-6 and TRBJ1-4, with 9 bases lining up with TRBD1. This CDR3 is built from 13 residues. V shed 8 bases, J shed 10 bases, and the junction held 8 bases outside the gene matches. Germline V lookup: CDR1 MNHNY, CDR2 SVGAGI (reference sequence). The CDR3 DNA reads as TGTGCCAGCTCCGGGACAGGGAGTGGAAAACTGTTTTTT. Translated: CASSGTGSGKLFF.

The rearrangement joins TRBV13 to TRBJ1-4; no clear D. The CDR3 contains 14 residues. The ends were cut back, 5 bases at V and 7 bases at J, with 14 bases in the middle. The germline CDR1 and CDR2 sequences are PRHDT and FYEKMQ (reference sequence). The CDR3 region is CASSRRSEAEKLFF. The CDR3 coding sequence is TGTGCCAGCAGCAGACGGAGCGAGGCTGAAAAACTGTTTTTT.

V gene TRBV19 combines with J gene TRBJ2-7, with 8 bases identical to TRBD2. The CDR3 consists of 16 residues. V dropped 5 bases and J dropped 0; count of bases not matched to a gene: 9. Germline lookup yields CDR1 LNHDA and CDR2 SQIVND (reference sequence). The CDR3 is CASSPRGSGTSYEQYF. The DNA of the CDR3 is TGTGCCAGTAGTCCTCGGGGTAGCGGGACCTCCTACGAGCAGTACTTC.

The V and J genes are TRBV29-1 and TRBJ2-3; possible D gene TRBD2, 6 bases. The germline V gene encodes CDR1 SQVTM and CDR2 ANQGSEA. The ends were cut back, 7 bases at V and 6 bases at J, with 17 bases in the middle. The CDR3 has 13 amino acids. CDR3 sequence: CSGCSGLRDTQYF. The CDR3 DNA reads as TGCAGCGGTTGTAGCGGTCTTAGGGATACGCAGTATTTT.

This clone was detected a few times. The chain joins TRBV7-8 to TRBJ2-5, with TRBD1 matching 7 bases. Germline V gene lookup returns CDR1 SGHVS and CDR2 FQNEAQ. The J segment lost 4 bases and the V segment lost 5 bases, leaving 10 bases of the junction unmatched. The CDR3 is made up of 15 amino acids. CDR3: CASSQPGQVGETQYF. For the CDR3, the DNA is TGTGCCAGCAGCCAACCCGGACAGGTGGGAGAGACCCAGTACTTC.

The CDR3, as DNA: TGTGCCAGCAGCTTACAGGGGCCGGAGGAAAAACTGTTTTTT. Translating it yields CASSLQGPEEKLFF. The chain couples TRBV7-9 to TRBJ1-4, with a weak D call TRBD1 (6 bases). Trimming removed 2 bases at V and 8 bases at J, with 12 bases between. Germline V gene sequence: CDR1 SEHNR, CDR2 FQNEAQ (reference sequence). CDR3 length: 14 residues.

The chain couples TRBV7-9 to TRBJ2-5; D may be TRBD1 (5 bases). The V end was cut by 5 bases, the J end by 0 bases, with 10 bases between. The CDR3 spans 14 residues. CDR1 is SEHNR and CDR2 is FQNEAQ in the germline V gene (reference sequence). CDR3 nucleotide sequence: TGTGCCAGCAGCACCGCAGGGTACCAAGAGACCCAGTACTTC. Protein: CASSTAGYQETQYF. Supplemented by reference TRBV7-9 and TRBJ2-5, the full variable domain reads DTGVSQNPRHKITKRGQNVTFRCDPISEHNRLYWYRQTLGQGPEFLTYFQNEAQLEKSRLLSDRFSAERPKGSFSTLEIQRTEQGDSAMYLCASSTAGYQETQYFGPGTRLLVL.

The chain carries TRBV5-1 and TRBJ2-2; D might be TRBD1 (6 bases). The V gene lost 3 bases and the J gene lost 3 bases, with 15 bases spanning the gap. The germline V gene has CDR1 SGHRS and CDR2 YFSETQ. This CDR3 has 16 amino acids. CDR3 amino acids: CASSWAPGVYTGELFF. As DNA, the CDR3 is TGCGCCAGCAGCTGGGCCCCAGGGGTGTACACCGGGGAGCTGTTTTTT.

The V and J genes are TRBV5-8 and TRBJ2-1, with unresolved D. The CDR3 has 14 residues. V lost 2 bases, J lost 6 bases, and 12 bases lay in between. CDR1 and CDR2 from the germline V gene are SGHTS and YDEGEE. The CDR3 DNA reads TGTGCCAGCAGCTTCCCCGGTTCCGGCAATGAGCAGTTCTTC. It encodes CASSFPGSGNEQFF.

V gene TRBV5-1 combines with J gene TRBJ1-1, with TRBD1 matching over 8 bases. Trimming removed 4 bases from V and 8 bases from J; junction bases left unmatched: 4. This CDR3 is 12 amino acids long. Germline lookup yields CDR1 SGHRS and CDR2 YFSETQ. CDR3 nucleotide sequence: TGCGCCAGCAGCCCCGGACAGGGAGAAGCTTTCTTT. Its translation is CASSPGQGEAFF.

V is TRBV2 and J is TRBJ2-7; weak D call: TRBD2 (5 bases). CDR3 size: 14 residues. Trimming took off 8 bases at V and 2 bases at J, with 16 bases between the two ends. Germline CDR1 is SNHLY and CDR2 is FYNNEI. The CDR3 reads CASWAGRLTYEQYF. CDR3 DNA: TGTGCCAGCTGGGCGGGTAGGCTAACCTACGAGCAGTACTTC.

V and J are TRBV7-3 and TRBJ2-2, with D perhaps matching TRBD2 (5 bases). V gave up 3 bases and J gave up 6 bases, with 29 bases separating them. This CDR3 comprises 20 residues. Germline V gene sequence: CDR1 SGHTA, CDR2 FQGTGA. CDR3 DNA: TGTGCCAGCAGCTTCGAGAACGGGAACCCGGATTCGTGGGCACCCGGGGAGCTGTTTTTT. It yields the protein CASSFENGNPDSWAPGELFF.

With respect to this clone: The junction departs from germline at one end; a sequencing error may be responsible. This sequence joins TRBV15 and TRBJ1-1, with unresolved D. The CDR3 totals 15 residues. Germline V gives CDR1 LNHNV, CDR2 YYDKDF (reference sequence). The CDR3 DNA follows: TGTGCCACCAGCCCCTCGGGAGGGTGGAACGCTGAAGCTTTCTTT. Its translation is CATSPSGGWNAEAFF.

This clone was seen a few times. V is TRBV6-1 and J is TRBJ2-5; 12 bases are a match to TRBD2. Unmatched junction bases numbered 5, after V lost 4 bases and J lost 5 bases. Germline CDR1 is MNHNS and CDR2 is SASEGT. There are 15 residues in the CDR3. CDR3 in amino acids: CASSGLAGGQETQYF. In nucleotides, the CDR3 is TGTGCCAGCAGTGGGCTAGCGGGGGGGCAGGAGACCCAGTACTTC.

V is TRBV6-4 and J is TRBJ1-6, with D tentatively TRBD1 (5 bases). The CDR3 totals 12 residues. Trimming shortened V by 6 bases and J by 7 bases, and 7 bases separated the two germline ends. Germline lookup yields CDR1 MRHNA and CDR2 SNTAGT. The CDR3 spells CASSQGNSPLHF. In DNA, the CDR3 is TGTGCCAGCAGCCAGGGAAATTCACCCCTCCACTTT.

The V and J genes are TRBV18 and TRBJ2-5; TRBD2 agrees at 9 bases. The V gene end was trimmed by 3 bases and the J gene end by 2 bases; junction bases not matched to a gene: 16. Per germline, CDR1 KGHSH and CDR2 LQKENI. The length of the CDR3 is 19 residues. The CDR3 spells CASSPPVRGGAQGQETQYF. As DNA, the CDR3 is TGTGCCAGCTCACCGCCCGTTCGCGGGGGGGCCCAAGGGCAAGAGACCCAGTACTTC.